This is a list of T cell receptor beta chains from one sample in a study of T cells in Graves' hyperthyroidism and ophthalmopathy. Each CDR3 protein gets one entry after TCRdb re-called the multiplex PCR reads with MiXCR. The sample lists fewer than 450,000 distinct CDR3 sequences, approximately 16% occurring once. Specimen: blood. The receptors here all came from a woman in her sixties or seventies with Graves' ophthalmopathy. Each CDR3 is given without its conserved first and last residue.

j_call v_call cdr3_aa
TRBJ2-1 TRBV20-1 SATDPPPGNEQF
TRBJ1-3 TRBV18 ASSPEGTGNTIY
TRBJ1-6 TRBV9 ASSVARTDNSPLH
TRBJ2-7 TRBV24-1 ATSDTGPNEQY
TRBJ2-1 TRBV9 ASSVAVGASGDNEQF
TRBJ1-6 TRBV30 AWRKGNSYNSPLH
TRBJ2-3 TRBV7-9 ASSSVGAPGTDTQY
TRBJ2-7 TRBV30 AWSPSYEQY
TRBJ2-7 TRBV20-1 SAWETSGAGEQY
TRBJ2-2 TRBV6-1 ASSTTGELF
TRBJ1-4 TRBV18 ASSPRRDPNEKLF
TRBJ1-2 TRBV6-2/TRBV6-3 ASSRRTGGGYT
TRBJ1-1 TRBV7-3 ASSLQANTEAF
TRBJ2-1 TRBV28 ASSLWPGLAGGTNEQF
TRBJ1-4 TRBV28 ASRLAGAGGEKLF
TRBJ2-1 TRBV20-1 SARAGSEQF
TRBJ2-3 TRBV12-3/TRBV12-4 ASSLQVDTQY
TRBJ2-5 TRBV5-1 ASTGLAGQETQY
TRBJ2-2 TRBV24-1 ATSEAGTGKLF
TRBJ2-7 TRBV19 ASSMGTSGSGHPYEQY
TRBJ2-1 TRBV7-9 ASSSAGLGGDEQF
TRBJ2-1 TRBV19 ASSIARSKYNEQF
TRBJ2-7 TRBV28 ASNRDRVYEQY
TRBJ2-2 TRBV5-1 ASSSRATNTGELF
TRBJ2-1 TRBV7-9 ASSLFEANNEQF
TRBJ2-3 TRBV20-1 SASRGGVSTDTQY
TRBJ2-5 TRBV3-1 ASSLRTGSGETQY
TRBJ2-5 TRBV5-1 ASSLDDGSWETQY
TRBJ2-7 TRBV2 ASKMRGLYTYEQY
TRBJ1-2 TRBV2 ASSEQGYGYT
TRBJ2-5 TRBV4-2 ASSQDSSQETQY
TRBJ1-1 TRBV29-1 SVLGQGGAEAF
TRBJ2-3 TRBV27 ASSSRLAGNKDTQY
TRBJ2-7 TRBV6-1 ASSRGLSSYEQY
TRBJ1-1 TRBV5-1 ASSFESGNEAF
TRBJ2-2 TRBV3-1 ASSHAGVGELF
TRBJ2-3 TRBV3-1 ASSPAAARNTQY
TRBJ2-7 TRBV9 ASSVGRGLYEQY
TRBJ2-7 TRBV4-1 ASSQESGTSFYEQY
TRBJ2-1 TRBV30 AWSVTAGVSNEQF
TRBJ2-7 TRBV27 ASSFPGGEEQY
TRBJ2-5 TRBV29-1 SAKRPPGDQETQY
TRBJ2-5 TRBV7-9 ASSPKERYQETQY
TRBJ2-1 TRBV20-1 SAPTGVSEQF